This T cell receptor beta chain was found in a study of blood T cell repertoires in COVID-19. Study at large: Samples taken during acute and convalescent COVID-19 were collected in the United States, Italy and Spain. T cells, B-cell-depleted T cells, or PBMCs provided the cDNA or gDNA that served as material.

CDR1 and CDR2 from the germline V gene are LNHDA and SQIVND (reference sequence). V lost 4 bases, J lost 0 bases, and 10 bases lay in between. This CDR3 has 15 amino acids. In the authors' workflow: Amplifying reference gene primers gave estimates of nucleated cell counts. Repertoires were generated with immunoSEQ multiplex PCR, while TCRdb's copy carries only in-frame clones and drops some. V and J calls and clone size are as listed in that table; D and trimming were resolved from the DNA. There are 250,000 or so clones in the sample; approximately 86% occur only once, and over 8% lies in the top ten.

Sequencing used peripheral blood. The receptor's source is a middle-aged man with active or convalescent COVID-19. J is TRBJ1-5 and V is TRBV19; D might be TRBD1 (5 bases). CDR3 residues: CASSTDSFSNQPQHF. For the CDR3, the DNA is TGTGCCAGTAGTACTGACAGTTTTAGCAATCAGCCCCAGCATTTT.